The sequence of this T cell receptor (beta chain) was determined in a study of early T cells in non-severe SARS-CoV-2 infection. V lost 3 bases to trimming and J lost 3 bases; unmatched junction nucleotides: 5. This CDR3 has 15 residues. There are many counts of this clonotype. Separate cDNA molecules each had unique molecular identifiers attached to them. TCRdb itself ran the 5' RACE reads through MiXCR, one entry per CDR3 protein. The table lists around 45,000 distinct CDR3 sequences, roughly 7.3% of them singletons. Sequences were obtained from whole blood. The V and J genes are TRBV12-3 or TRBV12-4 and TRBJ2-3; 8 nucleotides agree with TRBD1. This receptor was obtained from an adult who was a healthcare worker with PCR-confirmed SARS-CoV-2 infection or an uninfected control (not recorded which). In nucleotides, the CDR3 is TGTGCCAGCAGTTTGCAGGGGGCGGGAACAGATACGCAGTATTTT. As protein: CASSLQGAGTDTQYF.